The rows below give T cell receptor beta chains drawn from one sample of a study of graft-versus-host responses after intestinal transplantation. Antigen specificity for these receptors is unknown. Measured with immunoSEQ multiplex PCR; TCRdb has only the in-frame clones, and not every one. This table holds 140,000 or so clones, over 90% found once. Sequenced here: unstimulated CD4+ T cells sorted from spleen or lymph node cells, sampled before intestinal transplant. The receptor source for this set is a human donor who received an intestinal transplant. Both conserved end residues are part of each CDR3. D genes are given only for firm matches. A clone size is listed for some rows: how often the clone was seen (once, few, many), or a class if it is expanded.

V gene,J gene,D gene,clone size,CDR3 DNA,CDR3 protein
TRBV19,TRBJ2-3,TRBD1,NA,TGTGCCAGTAGTACCCCCGGGACAGGGTCAGATACGCAGTATTTT,CASSTPGTGSDTQYF
TRBV7-9,TRBJ1-1,NA,NA,TGTGCCAGCACCACTACGGGGGCGGCTGAAGCTTTCTTT,CASTTTGAAEAFF
TRBV6-5,TRBJ2-7,NA,NA,TGTGCCAGCAGCAAGACCCTTGCCTTCACCGAGCAGTACTTC,CASSKTLAFTEQYF
TRBV2,TRBJ1-4,NA,NA,TGTGCCAGCAGTGAAGGGTCCGCTAATGAAAAACTGTTTTTT,CASSEGSANEKLFF
TRBV7-8,TRBJ2-7,TRBD2,NA,TGTGCCAGCAGCTTAGGACTGGGACTAGCCTACGAGCAGTACTTC,CASSLGLGLAYEQYF
TRBV30,TRBJ1-2,NA,NA,TGTGCCTGGGGGAGAAGGGTTTCCTATGGCTACACCTTC,CAWGRRVSYGYTF
TRBV30,TRBJ2-2,TRBD1,NA,TGTGCCTGGAACAGACAGGGGAACACCGGGGAGCTGTTTTTT,CAWNRQGNTGELFF
TRBV28,TRBJ2-2,NA,once,TGTGCCAGCAGCCCCACTTTGCCTGGGGAGCTGTTTTTT,CASSPTLPGELFF
TRBV19,TRBJ2-7,NA,NA,TGTGCCAGTAGTATAGTTGGGGCCTACGAGCAGTACTTC,CASSIVGAYEQYF
TRBV28,TRBJ2-1,NA,NA,TGTGCCAGCAGCTACAATGAGCAGTTCTTC,CASSYNEQFF